Below are 18 T cell receptor beta chains sequenced from a single sample in a study of shared clonotypes between healthy human individuals. Using immunoSEQ multiplex PCR, the repertoire was profiled, and TCRdb retains in-frame clones only, with some absent. The table records some 510,000 clones, 79% of them present only once. Source material: PBMCs. The receptors derive from a middle-aged woman in good health. Some clones in this sample may be carry-over from other donors' samples.

The chain is built from TRBV30 and TRBJ1-1; D might be TRBD1 (6 bases). This CDR3 spans 16 amino acids. Deletions cut 0 bases from V and 0 bases from J, with 14 bases between. From germline, CDR1 is GTSNPN and CDR2 SVGIG (reference sequence). CDR3: CAWSVQGHTVNTEAFF. In DNA, the CDR3 is TGTGCCTGGAGTGTACAGGGCCATACAGTGAACACTGAAGCTTTCTTT.

V and J are TRBV5-4 and TRBJ2-7; TRBD2 matches 13 bases. V was pared by 4 bases and J by 3 bases, with 16 bases of the junction left unmatched. CDR1 is SGHNT and CDR2 is YYREEE in the germline V gene (reference sequence). The CDR3 runs to 19 residues. CDR3 DNA sequence: TGTGCCAGCAGCGCCAGTCTTTGGACTAGCGGGAGTCTGGGCTACGAGCAGTACTTC. It yields the protein CASSASLWTSGSLGYEQYF.

The gene calls are TRBV5-5 and TRBJ1-5; TRBD1 aligns across 7 bases. The CDR3 is 16 amino acids. CDR1 SGHKS and CDR2 YYEKEE come from the germline V gene (reference sequence). With 0 bases clipped from V and 4 bases from J, the junction kept 7 bases outside the gene matches. The chain's CDR3 is CASSLEGQPYNQPQHF. For the CDR3, the DNA is TGTGCCAGCAGCTTGGAGGGACAGCCCTATAATCAGCCCCAGCATTTT.

This clone was detected only a few times. This chain connects TRBV19 to TRBJ2-1; the match to TRBD2 covers 11 bases. This CDR3 region has 16 residues. Germline CDR1 is LNHDA and CDR2 is SQIVND (reference sequence). The J segment lost 2 bases and the V segment lost 4 bases, leaving 4 bases of the junction unmatched. The CDR3 coding sequence is TGTGCCAGTAGTACACTGGGACTAGCGGCCTACAATGAGCAGTTCTTC. This sequence encodes CASSTLGLAAYNEQFF.

The genes are TRBV27 and TRBJ2-1, with D uncertain. V lost 7 bases to trimming and J lost 8 bases, with 18 bases between them. Germline CDR1 reads MNHEY; CDR2 reads SMNVEV (reference sequence). This CDR3 has 14 amino acids. The DNA for the CDR3 is TGTGCCAGCACCCCCCTGGGGTATCTCGATGAGCAGTTCTTC. Translation: CASTPLGYLDEQFF.

Only a few counts were recorded for this clone. The chain joins TRBV18 to TRBJ1-1; D is uncertain. Germline V gene lookup returns CDR1 KGHSH and CDR2 LQKENI. The V end lost 3 bases, the J end lost 5 bases, and 13 bases lay between the germline ends. The CDR3 loop spans 14 amino acids. The CDR3 loop reads CASSPTSGETEAFF. CDR3 DNA: TGTGCCAGCTCACCTACCTCCGGTGAAACTGAAGCTTTCTTT.

The V gene is TRBV20-1, the J gene TRBJ1-1, with D tentatively TRBD1 (5 bases). This CDR3 has 11 amino acids. V shed 5 bases and J shed 7 bases, with 11 bases lying between them. In germline, CDR1 is DFQATT, CDR2 SNEGSKA (reference sequence). The CDR3 protein is CSAPLTVEAFF. The CDR3 DNA is TGCAGTGCTCCACTGACAGTTGAAGCTTTCTTT.

The CDR3 DNA sequence: TGTGCCAGCAGCTTATTTGGCGGCACCTACGAGCAGTACTTC. This gives the protein CASSLFGGTYEQYF. The rearrangement uses TRBV7-9 and TRBJ2-7; D call uncertain. CDR1 and CDR2 (germline): SEHNR, FQNEAQ (reference sequence). This CDR3 is 14 amino acids long. V lost 2 bases and J lost 2, with 10 bases in between.

The chain joins TRBV7-2 to TRBJ1-5; TRBD1 might be the D (5 bases). The germline V gene encodes CDR1 SGHTA and CDR2 FQGNSA. The CDR3 has 12 residues. Trimming removed 1 base from V and 11 bases from J, with 9 bases in between. The CDR3 DNA follows: TGTGCCAGCAGCTTAGGGGGGGGGTCCCAGCATTTT. As protein: CASSLGGGSQHF.

The V call is TRBV27, the J call TRBJ2-5; D is uncertain. The CDR3 sequence is 13 residues long. Germline V gives CDR1 MNHEY, CDR2 SMNVEV (reference sequence). V lost 4 bases and J lost 2, with 8 bases in between. In DNA, the CDR3 is TGTGCCAGCAGTTCCTACCAACAAGAGACCCAGTACTTC. It yields the protein CASSSYQQETQYF.

This chain links TRBV6-1 with TRBJ2-1; maybe TRBD2 (6 bases). V was trimmed by 6 bases and J by 2 bases, leaving 14 bases between them. The CDR3 is 15 amino acids. Germline V gene lookup returns CDR1 MNHNS and CDR2 SASEGT. CDR3 in amino acids: CASSAGTQAYNEQFF. The CDR3 DNA reads as TGTGCCAGCAGCGCCGGGACTCAGGCCTACAATGAGCAGTTCTTC.

This clone was counted many times. The CDR3 DNA follows: TGTGCCAGCAGCTTGCTAGGGGAAGCCTATGGCTACACCTTC. Translation: CASSLLGEAYGYTF. The V and J genes are TRBV5-8 and TRBJ1-2; tentatively, D is TRBD1 (5 bases). Trimming removed 1 base from V and 4 bases from J, with 11 bases in between. Per germline, CDR1 SGHTS and CDR2 YDEGEE. This CDR3 has 14 residues.

The CDR3 sequence is CAWSKGLAGETQYF. The CDR3 DNA reads TGTGCCTGGAGCAAGGGACTAGCGGGTGAGACCCAGTACTTC. J is TRBJ2-5 and V is TRBV30; 12 nucleotides align to TRBD2. The CDR3 has 14 residues. CDR1 is GTSNPN and CDR2 is SVGIG in the germline V gene (reference sequence). Trimming at V came to 3 bases and at J to 5 bases, leaving 4 bases not matched to a gene. The variable domain in full, completed from reference TRBV30 and TRBJ2-5, reads SQTIHQWPATLVQPVGSPLSLECTVEGTSNPNLYWYRQAAGRGLQLLFYSVGIGQISSEVPQNLSASRPQDRQFILSSKKLLLSDSGFYLCAWSKGLAGETQYFGPGTRLLVL.

J is TRBJ2-3 and V is TRBV5-1; 7 positions match TRBD1. CDR3 length equals 16 residues. Germline CDR1 reads SGHRS; CDR2 reads YFSETQ. The ends lost 6 bases at V and 2 bases at J; junction bases unmatched: 12. The CDR3 DNA follows: TGCGCCAGCACCGAACAGGGGCGGACATACACAGATACGCAGTATTTT. Protein product: CASTEQGRTYTDTQYF.

The rearrangement joins TRBV6-4 to TRBJ2-1, with TRBD2 matching 7 bases. The germline V gene encodes CDR1 MRHNA and CDR2 SNTAGT. With 4 bases clipped from V and 3 bases from J, the junction kept 6 bases outside the gene matches. The CDR3 is made up of 15 amino acids. The CDR3 bases are TGTGCCAGCAGTGTAGAGTCTAGCGGCTACAATGAGCAGTTCTTC. Residues: CASSVESSGYNEQFF.

The genes are TRBV6-6 and TRBJ2-7; the D gene is possibly TRBD2 (6 bases). Germline V lookup: CDR1 MNHNY, CDR2 SVGAGI (reference sequence). V was cut by 5 bases and J by 7 bases, with 21 bases left in between. This CDR3 has 15 amino acids. CDR3 residues: CASSLAGTPEGEQYF. CDR3 coding DNA: TGTGCCAGCAGTCTCGCCGGGACCCCGGAGGGGGAGCAGTACTTC.

The J gene is TRBJ1-2, the V gene TRBV5-1, with D perhaps matching TRBD1 (5 bases). The CDR3 is made up of 14 amino acids. Between the trimmed V and J ends, which lost 0 bases and 4 bases, there was a span of 10 bases. Germline assignment: CDR1 SGHRS and CDR2 YFSETQ. CDR3 residues: CASSLAAGLYGYTF. The CDR3 DNA reads as TGCGCCAGCAGCTTGGCCGCGGGGCTCTATGGCTACACCTTC.

The chain couples TRBV30 to TRBJ1-6; maybe TRBD1 (5 bases). Germline lookup yields CDR1 GTSNPN and CDR2 SVGIG (reference sequence). Trimming took off 1 base at V and 4 bases at J, with 5 bases between the two ends. This CDR3 has 13 residues. The CDR3: CAWSGQYNSPLHF. CDR3 sequence (DNA): TGTGCCTGGAGTGGACAGTATAATTCACCCCTCCACTTT.